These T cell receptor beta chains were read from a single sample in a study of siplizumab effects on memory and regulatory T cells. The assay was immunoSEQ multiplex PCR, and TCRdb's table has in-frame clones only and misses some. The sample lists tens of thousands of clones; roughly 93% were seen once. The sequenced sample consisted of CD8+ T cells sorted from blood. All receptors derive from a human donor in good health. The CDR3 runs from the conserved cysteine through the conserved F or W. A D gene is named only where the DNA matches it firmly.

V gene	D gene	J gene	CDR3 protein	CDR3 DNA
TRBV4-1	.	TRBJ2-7	CASSRTGIDEQYF	TGCGCCAGCAGTCGAACAGGGATTGACGAGCAGTACTTC
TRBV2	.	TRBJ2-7	CAMVPRDSYEQYF	TGTGCCATGGTCCCCAGGGACTCCTACGAGCAGTACTTC
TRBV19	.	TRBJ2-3	CASSSPGTDTQYF	TGTGCCAGTAGTTCCCCAGGGACAGATACGCAGTATTTT
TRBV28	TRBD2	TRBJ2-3	CASSSERERVTDTQYF	TGTGCCAGCAGTTCAGAGCGGGAGCGAGTAACAGATACGCAGTATTTT
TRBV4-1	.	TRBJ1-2	CASSQAGANYGYTF	TGCGCCAGCAGCCAAGCTGGAGCTAACTATGGCTACACCTTC
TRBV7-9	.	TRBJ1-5	CASSLQDQPQHF	TGTGCCAGCAGCTTACAGGATCAGCCCCAGCATTTT
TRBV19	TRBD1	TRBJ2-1	CASSTWTGGPYNEQFF	TGTGCCAGTAGTACATGGACAGGGGGCCCATACAATGAGCAGTTCTTC
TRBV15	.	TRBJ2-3	CATSRALASTDTQYF	TGTGCCACCAGCAGGGCACTAGCTAGCACAGATACGCAGTATTTT
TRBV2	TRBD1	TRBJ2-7	CASSEGQGASYEQYF	TGTGCCAGCAGTGAGGGACAGGGGGCTTCCTACGAGCAGTACTTC
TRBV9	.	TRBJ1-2	CASSPSAGTIGYTF	TGTGCCAGCAGCCCAAGCGCCGGGACGATTGGCTACACCTTC